This T cell receptor beta chain is from a study of T-cell memory formation after mild COVID-19. Overall study findings and caveats: Some SARS-CoV-2-responding clones were already detected in memory before infection. Among contracting clones, CD4+ were mainly CM/EM and CD8+ enriched in EMRA.

Amplification by 5'RACE using constant-segment primers produced TCR alpha and TCR beta cDNA libraries that carried sample barcodes and UMIs. TCRdb independently ran MiXCR on the 5' RACE reads; one entry per CDR3 protein. The data hold roughly 310,000 distinct CDR3 sequences, with around a sixth observed a single time. This CDR3 has 17 residues. Between the trimmed V and J ends, which lost 8 bases and 1 base, there was a span of 20 bases. Germline V CDR1 and CDR2: KGHDR, SFDVKD. Concerning this clonotype: As yet, its antigen is unknown.

The specimen was PBMCs or a T cell subset sorted from them (not recorded which). The chain has TRBV24-1 and TRBJ1-5; D might be TRBD1 (5 bases). This clonotype was sampled from a man aged 18 to 35 who had mild COVID-19 (a few samples of this study predate the infection). Cell type and time point are not known. The CDR3 nucleotides are TGTGCCACCACTCGGTGGGAGGGGATGAGGAGCAATCAGCCCCAGCATTTT. It encodes CATTRWEGMRSNQPQHF.